This T cell receptor beta chain was documented in a study of cytomegalovirus exposure and HLA in healthy donors. PCR involved 60 Vbeta and 13 Jbeta primers. In the study's own analysis: Later, an analysis found around 77 million unique TCR beta chains, and around 10 million of these were shared. Sequencing was performed with immunoSEQ multiplex PCR; in TCRdb, only in-frame clones are kept and a portion is missing. The D gene and trimming were derived from the DNA, and the V and J assignments and clone size from that table. The sample carries 120,000 or so clones, about four fifths recorded once. On this clone: Its matching antigen is unknown.

The length of the CDR3 is 14 residues. Trimming pared 5 bases from V and 1 base from J, leaving 12 bases between. Germline V lookup: CDR1 MDHEN, CDR2 SYDVKM. Study-wide points: It was confirmed in vitro that a few of the CMV-associated chains were specific for CMV antigens. Earlier findings revealed that most TCR beta V segments proved productive either about 87% or about 30% of the time.

Sequenced: PBMCs. This sequence was found in a female donor in good health and CMV-seropositive. The V gene is TRBV28, the J gene TRBJ2-7; possibly TRBD2 for D (5 bases). The CDR3 DNA sequence: TGTGCCAGCAGTGTCCCGTGGACTTCCTACGAGCAGTACTTC. Its translation is CASSVPWTSYEQYF.